Listed below are T cell receptor beta chains from one sample, sequenced in a study of cytomegalovirus exposure and HLA in healthy donors. Clones were sequenced by immunoSEQ multiplex PCR, and TCRdb holds only the in-frame ones, with some missing. The sample contains 110,000 to 150,000 clones, approximately 80% of which appear only once. Sequencing was carried out using PBMCs. The receptor source for this set is a boy aged 2 to 10 in good health and CMV-seronegative. Each CDR3 is given without its conserved first and last residue.

v_call: TRBV6-1; cdr3_aa: ASRPTGRNEKLF
v_call: TRBV10-3; cdr3_aa: AISESTGTSGGTYNEQF
v_call: TRBV6-5; cdr3_aa: ASSYLTAGVEHEQF
v_call: TRBV10-2; cdr3_aa: ASRYSLTANYEQY
v_call: TRBV5-1; cdr3_aa: ASSLGQGDYGYT
v_call: TRBV19; cdr3_aa: ASSILAGNQPQH
v_call: TRBV29-1; cdr3_aa: SVKMTGITGNTIY
v_call: TRBV5-1; cdr3_aa: ASSFGTGGSGAEAF
v_call: TRBV27; cdr3_aa: ASSFQGTYEQY
v_call: TRBV7-9; cdr3_aa: ASSLGTASSYNEQF
v_call: TRBV11-2; cdr3_aa: ASSFREGSEAF
v_call: TRBV7-3; cdr3_aa: ASSLGGANYNEQF
v_call: TRBV6-5; cdr3_aa: ASSYIPGQGRGEAF
v_call: TRBV7-8; cdr3_aa: ASSLRRVTERQDNYGYT
v_call: TRBV6-1; cdr3_aa: ASSEVTGGIETQY
v_call: TRBV6-5; cdr3_aa: ASRTGMTGYNEQF
v_call: TRBV18; cdr3_aa: ASSPLRGGTEAF
v_call: TRBV7-9; cdr3_aa: ASSLRVASGFEQF
v_call: TRBV10-3; cdr3_aa: AISETPGEETQY
v_call: TRBV28; cdr3_aa: ASTTSTDTQY
v_call: TRBV11-2; cdr3_aa: ASSFLDRGVYYEQY
v_call: TRBV19; cdr3_aa: GTDRGPSEAF
v_call: TRBV6-5; cdr3_aa: ASSTGTNPYYT
v_call: TRBV6-5; cdr3_aa: ASSPPGVGEQF
v_call: TRBV4-1; cdr3_aa: ASSQDQGALVSEAF
v_call: TRBV6-6; cdr3_aa: ASSPSGNSYEQY
v_call: TRBV30; cdr3_aa: AWGVGQSYSPLH
v_call: TRBV11-2; cdr3_aa: ASRRGAPTEAF
v_call: TRBV6-5; cdr3_aa: ASTRGSNQPQH
v_call: TRBV29-1; cdr3_aa: SVKGMNTEAF
v_call: TRBV7-7; cdr3_aa: ASSRDRDQPQH
v_call: TRBV11-3; cdr3_aa: ASSLRTGGLFTDTQY
v_call: TRBV9; cdr3_aa: ASSRGGTSGLLEQF
v_call: TRBV13; cdr3_aa: ASSLRGVYNEQF
v_call: TRBV28; cdr3_aa: ASSLVGPGGNSNQPQH
v_call: TRBV19; cdr3_aa: ASSFTRLAGNTDTQY
v_call: TRBV6-5; cdr3_aa: ASSRTDYYGYT
v_call: TRBV5-1; cdr3_aa: ASRQDWDNSYEQY
v_call: TRBV2; cdr3_aa: ATHPGDPWGYT
v_call: TRBV19; cdr3_aa: ASSSRGGYQPQH
v_call: TRBV2; cdr3_aa: ASSEELAGGDTQY
v_call: TRBV9; cdr3_aa: ASSVGTGGLYGYT
v_call: TRBV10-1; cdr3_aa: ASSRQGVDQPQH
v_call: TRBV14; cdr3_aa: ASSQESTSVEQY
v_call: TRBV5-1; cdr3_aa: ASSSVGQATEAF
v_call: TRBV30; cdr3_aa: AWSRVSGNTIY
v_call: TRBV30; cdr3_aa: AAELRRNTEAF
v_call: TRBV6-5; cdr3_aa: ASSTGTVNNQPQH
v_call: TRBV7-2; cdr3_aa: ASSGLAGGADTQY
v_call: TRBV30; cdr3_aa: AWSVVLAGAGTQY
v_call: TRBV9; cdr3_aa: ASSVGVGWNTGELF
v_call: TRBV2; cdr3_aa: ASSERFGGEITDTQY
v_call: TRBV7-9; cdr3_aa: ASSSSKKGSSEKLF
v_call: TRBV7-3; cdr3_aa: ASSRTSGTSTDTQY
v_call: TRBV7-6; cdr3_aa: ASSQSSGNSDTQY
v_call: TRBV4-1; cdr3_aa: ASSQEREDRWNTGELF